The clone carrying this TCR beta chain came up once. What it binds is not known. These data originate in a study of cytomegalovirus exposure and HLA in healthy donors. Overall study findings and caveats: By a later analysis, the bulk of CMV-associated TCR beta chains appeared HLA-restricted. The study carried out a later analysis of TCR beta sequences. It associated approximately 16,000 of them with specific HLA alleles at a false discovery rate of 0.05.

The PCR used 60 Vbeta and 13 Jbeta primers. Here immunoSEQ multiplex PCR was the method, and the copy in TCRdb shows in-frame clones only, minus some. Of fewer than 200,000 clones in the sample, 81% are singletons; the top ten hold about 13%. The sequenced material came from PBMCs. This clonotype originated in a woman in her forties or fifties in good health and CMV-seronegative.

The CDR3, as DNA: TGTGCCAGCAGGTCCGGACAGGGGAACACCGGGGAGCTGTTTTTT. Translated, it gives CASRSGQGNTGELFF. The chain combines TRBV6-6 with TRBJ2-2, with 8 bases aligning to TRBD1. The CDR3 consists of 15 residues. CDR1 MNHNY and CDR2 SVGAGI come from the germline V gene (reference sequence). V shed 6 bases, J shed 1 base, and the junction held 4 bases outside the gene matches.